This T cell receptor (beta chain) came from a study of T cell repertoires in cytomegalovirus infection. In the study overall: Signatures in public TCR beta sequences pointed to both CMV infection and matching HLA type.

MiXCR was run by TCRdb on the reads, yielding one entry per CDR3 protein. The table includes around 200,000 distinct CDR3 sequences, about 39% detected once. A remark on this clonotype: Its antigen is unknown.

This CDR3 is built from 14 residues. V lost 3 bases and J lost 4, with 13 bases in between. Germline-derived CDR1 and CDR2 are MDHEN and SYDVKM. The receptor's source is a human donor in good health (CMV status not recorded). Some clones in this sample may be carry-over from other donors' samples. This specimen consisted of CD8+ T cells from cultured PBMCs, obtained from culture after CMV antigen stimulation. This chain uses TRBV28 with TRBJ2-7, with D perhaps TRBD2 (6 bases). The CDR3 reads CASSLGGLKYEQYF. The DNA of the CDR3 is TGTGCCAGCAGTTTGGGGGGTTTAAAGTACGAGCAGTACTTC.